This T cell receptor beta chain stems from a study of blood T cell repertoires in COVID-19. Study summary: The United States, Italy and Spain provided the acute and convalescent COVID-19 samples.

As handled by the study authors: Reference gene primer amplification in the assay estimated nucleated cell counts. The table came from immunoSEQ multiplex PCR; TCRdb's copy has only in-frame clones and leaves some out. V, J and clone size derive from that table, while D and trimming were established from the DNA sequence. The sample has around 160,000 clones, roughly 89% seen once; the top ten hold more than 4.5%. The CDR3 spans 13 residues. Germline CDR1 reads WNHNN; CDR2 reads SYGVQD (reference sequence). The V and J ends lost 4 bases and 7 bases respectively, with 12 bases between them. Clinical history reported by participants formed the basis on which cohorts were assigned. A PCR-confirmed or clinician-diagnosed COVID-19 case had contacted exposed participants within 2 weeks of entry.

The sequencing input was PBMCs or T cells enriched from blood (not recorded which). This TCR was sampled from a woman aged 50 to 60 who had been exposed to COVID-19. The chain combines TRBV10-1 with TRBJ2-3, with D possibly being TRBD2 (5 bases). CDR3 protein: CASSGTLQNTQYF. CDR3 nucleotide sequence: TGCGCCAGCAGTGGGACTCTCCAAAATACGCAGTATTTT.